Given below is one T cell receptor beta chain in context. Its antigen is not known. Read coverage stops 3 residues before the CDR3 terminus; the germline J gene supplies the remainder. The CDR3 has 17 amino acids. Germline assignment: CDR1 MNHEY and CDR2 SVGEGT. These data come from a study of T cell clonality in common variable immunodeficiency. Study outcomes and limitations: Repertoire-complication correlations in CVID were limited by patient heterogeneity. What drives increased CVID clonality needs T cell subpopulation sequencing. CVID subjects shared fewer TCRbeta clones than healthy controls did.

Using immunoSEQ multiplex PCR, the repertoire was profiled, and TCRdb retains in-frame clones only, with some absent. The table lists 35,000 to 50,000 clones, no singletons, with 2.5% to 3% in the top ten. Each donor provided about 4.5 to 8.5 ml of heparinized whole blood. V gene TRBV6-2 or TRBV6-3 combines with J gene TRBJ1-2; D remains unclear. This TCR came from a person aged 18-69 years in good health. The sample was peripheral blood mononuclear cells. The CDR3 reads CASSYSMLAGGGYDYTF. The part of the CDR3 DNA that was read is TGTGCCAGCAGTTACTCGATGTTAGCGGGAGGAGGCTACGAC.